What follows are 16 T cell receptor beta chains derived from one specimen sequenced in a study of blood T cell repertoires in COVID-19 (dated by TCRdb to the early 2020s). To prepare the library, the immunoSEQ multiplex PCR assay was applied. Not all clones reach the TCRdb copy of this immuneACCESS table, which keeps in-frame sequences only. Checked studies attribute under half of the gap to unresolved V genes and leave the rest unexplained. Within this sample are 450,000 to 500,000 clones, with around 85% of them counted one time only. The top ten clones comprise under 4% of the sample. The sequencing input was peripheral blood. These receptors were collected from a human donor in a cohort sampled during active COVID-19.

V gene TRBV19 combines with J gene TRBJ2-5; 9 nucleotides align to TRBD1. CDR1 is LNHDA and CDR2 is SQIVND in the germline V gene (reference sequence). J gave up 5 bases and V 4 bases, and 11 bases lay outside the gene matches. This CDR3 is built from 16 residues. The CDR3 is CASSKRTGVGVETQYF. In DNA form, the CDR3 reads TGTGCCAGTAGTAAGAGGACAGGGGTTGGGGTTGAGACCCAGTACTTC.

The chain combines TRBV4-1 with TRBJ2-7; 11 bases are shared with TRBD2. The CDR3 consists of 15 residues. Germline CDR1 reads MGHRA; CDR2 reads YSYEKL. After removal of 4 bases from V and 4 bases from J, the junction contained 6 bases not matched to a gene. In nucleotides, the CDR3 is TGCGCCAGCAGCCTTTTAGCGGGAGGGCCGTACGAGCAGTACTTC. The encoded protein is CASSLLAGGPYEQYF.

The chain joins TRBV12-3 or TRBV12-4 to TRBJ1-2; TRBD1 matches 8 bases. V lost 5 bases, J lost 8 bases, and 4 bases stayed unmatched. The CDR3 length is 12 residues. The CDR3 sequence is CASSAGGWGYTF. The CDR3 bases are TGTGCCAGCAGTGCAGGGGGCTGGGGCTACACCTTC.

This chain uses TRBV6-5 with TRBJ2-3; 11 nucleotides match TRBD1. V lost 4 bases to trimming and J lost 6 bases; unmatched junction nucleotides: 9. Germline CDR1 reads MNHEY; CDR2 reads SVGAGI. The CDR3 runs 16 residues. As DNA, the CDR3 is TGTGCCAGCAGTTTAGCCGGGACAGGGGGACGCGATACGCAGTATTTT. Translated: CASSLAGTGGRDTQYF.

The J gene is TRBJ2-5, the V gene TRBV28, with D perhaps matching TRBD2 (6 bases). V lost 5 bases, J lost 2 bases, and 21 bases lay in between. CDR1 MDHEN and CDR2 SYDVKM come from the germline V gene. The CDR3 is 17 residues long. The CDR3 DNA reads TGTGCCAGCAGTACCCGCCGGGGGTGGGGGTTACAAGAGACCCAGTACTTC. Its protein is CASSTRRGWGLQETQYF. The entire variable domain, with the rest obtained from reference TRBV28 and TRBJ2-5, is as follows: DVKVTQSSRYLVKRTGEKVFLECVQDMDHENMFWYRQDPGLGLRLIYFSYDVKMKEKGDIPEGYSVSREKKERFSLILESASTNQTSMYLCASSTRRGWGLQETQYFGPGTRLLVL.

The chain employs TRBV30 and TRBJ1-4; D gene uncertain. Germline V gene lookup returns CDR1 GTSNPN and CDR2 SVGIG (reference sequence). This CDR3 is 11 amino acids long. V shed 1 base and J shed 8 bases, with 5 bases lying between them. This chain's CDR3 is CAWSGGEKLFF. The CDR3, as DNA: TGTGCCTGGAGTGGTGGCGAAAAACTGTTTTTT. Drawing the rest from reference TRBV30 and TRBJ1-4, the complete variable domain is SQTIHQWPATLVQPVGSPLSLECTVEGTSNPNLYWYRQAAGRGLQLLFYSVGIGQISSEVPQNLSASRPQDRQFILSSKKLLLSDSGFYLCAWSGGEKLFFGSGTQLSVL.

The chain is built from TRBV4-2 and TRBJ2-2; D is perhaps TRBD1 (7 bases). V was trimmed by 1 base and J by 1 base, leaving 13 bases between them. The germline CDR1 and CDR2 sequences are LGHNA and YNFKEQ. The CDR3 extends over 17 amino acids. The CDR3 sequence is CASSQAEGAGNTGELFF. As DNA, the CDR3 is TGTGCCAGCAGCCAAGCGGAGGGGGCCGGGAACACCGGGGAGCTGTTTTTT.

The chain joins TRBV7-2 to TRBJ2-6; no clear D. Trimming removed 6 bases from V and 0 bases from J, with 12 bases in between. Looked up from germline, CDR1 is SGHTA and CDR2 is FQGNSA. The CDR3 extends over 16 amino acids. CDR3 in amino acids: CASSSRTGSGANVLTF. Written as DNA, the CDR3 is TGTGCCAGCAGTTCCCGAACTGGCTCTGGGGCCAACGTCCTGACTTTC.

The chain joins TRBV2 to TRBJ1-5, with D perhaps matching TRBD1 (6 bases). Germline V gene lookup returns CDR1 SNHLY and CDR2 FYNNEI. The V end lost 6 bases, the J end lost 0 bases, and 12 bases lay between the germline ends. The CDR3 has 15 residues. This CDR3 is CASSVDRNSNQPQHF. DNA for the CDR3: TGTGCCAGCAGCGTCGACAGGAATAGCAATCAGCCCCAGCATTTT.

The V gene is TRBV7-2, the J gene TRBJ1-5, with D tentatively TRBD1 (6 bases). V was cut by 4 bases and J by 7 bases, with 14 bases left in between. Germline V gene lookup returns CDR1 SGHTA and CDR2 FQGNSA. The CDR3 has 14 residues. The CDR3, as DNA: TGTGCCAGCAGCTCTCAGGGGATAGGCCAGCCCCAGCATTTT. Translating it yields CASSSQGIGQPQHF.

This rearrangement joins TRBV3-1 (or the pseudogene TRBV3-2) to TRBJ2-1, with 7 bases fitting TRBD2. Germline V lookup: CDR1 LGHDT, CDR2 YNNKEL (reference sequence). Germline trimming cut 1 base from V and 6 bases from J; bases unmatched to any gene: 12. CDR3 length equals 17 residues. The CDR3 protein is CASSQGPLLASSNEQFF. CDR3 DNA: TGTGCCAGCAGCCAAGGCCCCCTACTAGCGAGTAGCAATGAGCAGTTCTTC.

This clone was detected only once. The rearrangement links TRBV19 to TRBJ1-5, with a weak D call TRBD1 (6 bases). The CDR3 loop spans 15 amino acids. CDR1 LNHDA and CDR2 SQIVND come from the germline V gene (reference sequence). The V gene lost 5 bases and the J gene lost 7 bases, with 18 bases spanning the gap. The CDR3 sequence is CASSGTPSGIQPQHF. The CDR3 DNA sequence: TGTGCCAGTAGTGGGACACCGTCCGGTATACAGCCCCAGCATTTT.

J is TRBJ2-4 and V is TRBV18; 7 nucleotides agree with TRBD1. V was clipped by 6 bases and J by 9 bases; unmatched bases: 8. This CDR3 has 13 amino acids. CDR1 and CDR2 (germline): KGHSH, LQKENI. The CDR3 DNA sequence: TGTGCCAGCTCGGTGGGACAGTCGGGCATTCAGTACTTC. The encoded protein is CASSVGQSGIQYF. Full variable domain (remainder filled in from reference TRBV18 and TRBJ2-4): NAGVMQNPRHLVRRRGQEARLRCSPMKGHSHVYWYRQLPEEGLKFMVYLQKENIIDESGMPKERFSAEFPKEGPSILRIQQVVRGDSAAYFCASSVGQSGIQYFGAGTRLSVL.

The V and J genes are TRBV7-9 and TRBJ1-3; D ambiguous. Germline V gene lookup returns CDR1 SEHNR and CDR2 FQNEAQ (reference sequence). The CDR3 contains 16 residues. Trimming removed 1 base from V and 0 bases from J, with 10 bases in between. The CDR3 DNA reads TGTGCCAGCAGCTTAGGCGCAGGCAACTCTGGAAACACCATATATTTT. It yields the protein CASSLGAGNSGNTIYF.

The rearrangement joins TRBV7-9 to TRBJ2-7; no definite D call. Germline CDR1 is SEHNR and CDR2 is FQNEAQ (reference sequence). The CDR3 consists of 14 residues. Trimming shortened V by 5 bases and J by 3 bases, and 14 bases separated the two germline ends. The CDR3 DNA is TGTGCCAGCAGCCCTAGAGAGAGTAGCTACGAGCAGTACTTC. As protein: CASSPRESSYEQYF.

This chain uses TRBV7-3 with TRBJ2-1, with 7 bases matching TRBD2. The CDR3 contains 12 residues. Germline CDR1 reads SGHTA; CDR2 reads FQGTGA. With V trimmed by 5 bases and J by 9 bases, 4 bases remained unmatched. This CDR3 reads CASSQGRGEQFF. The DNA for the CDR3 is TGTGCCAGCAGCCAAGGGAGGGGTGAGCAGTTCTTC.